The 21 T cell receptor beta chains below come from one sample, sequenced in a study of T cell repertoires in cytomegalovirus infection. MiXCR was run by TCRdb on the reads, yielding one entry per CDR3 protein. The data contain hundreds of thousands of distinct CDR3 sequences, roughly a third of them singletons. The sample taken for sequencing was PBMCs. Every receptor here comes from a human donor in good health (CMV status not recorded). Some clones in this sample may be carry-over from other donors' samples.

This rearrangement joins TRBV6-1 to TRBJ2-4; the D call may be TRBD1 or TRBD2 (5 bases each). Trimming stripped 5 bases from V and 5 bases from J, with 16 bases between. The germline CDR1 and CDR2 sequences are MNHNS and SASEGT. The CDR3 has 15 residues. DNA of the CDR3: TGTGCCAGCAGTCAAATGGGGAAGGGACAAAACATTCAGTACTTC. Translated, it gives CASSQMGKGQNIQYF.

Judged by abundance, this clonotype is medium-sized. The gene calls are TRBV6-1 and TRBJ1-2; D is possibly TRBD1 (6 bases). The CDR3 has 15 residues. V lost 5 bases to trimming and J lost 6 bases, with 19 bases between them. Germline-derived CDR1 and CDR2 are MNHNS and SASEGT. This CDR3 reads CASSSGTGKSHGYTF. Written as DNA, the CDR3 is TGTGCCAGCAGTTCGGGTACAGGGAAGAGTCATGGCTACACCTTC.

This clonotype was seen a handful of times. The genes are TRBV12-3 or TRBV12-4 and TRBJ1-1, with 7 bases matching TRBD1. Trimming took 4 bases from V and 10 from J; bases not matched to a gene: 12. This CDR3 spans 14 amino acids. The CDR3 is CASSSPTSPGGAFF. CDR3 in DNA: TGTGCCAGCAGTTCTCCGACCTCCCCAGGGGGAGCTTTCTTT.

The chain employs TRBV12-3 or TRBV12-4 and TRBJ1-2, with D hard to call. Between the trimmed V and J ends, which lost 5 bases and 3 bases, there was a span of 16 bases. The CDR3 contains 15 residues. CDR3 nucleotides: TGTGCCAGCAGTCTGAACGGGATTCCCCACTATGGCTACACCTTC. It specifies CASSLNGIPHYGYTF.

The chain couples TRBV25-1 to TRBJ2-7, with D tentatively TRBD1 (5 bases). The germline V gene encodes CDR1 MGHDK and CDR2 SYGVNS. This CDR3 has 15 amino acids. CDR3 nucleotides: TGTGACAGGAGATATCCAGGGTACAACTCCTACGAGCAGTACTTC. Translating gives CDRRYPGYNSYEQYF.

The chain uses TRBV11-2 and TRBJ2-7, with D unclear. The V end was cut by 0 bases, the J end by 9 bases, with 15 bases between. Germline V lookup: CDR1 SGHAT, CDR2 FQNNGV. CDR3 length equals 14 residues. Here the CDR3 reads CASSLDGVLGGQYF. For the CDR3, the DNA is TGTGCCAGCAGCTTAGATGGAGTATTGGGCGGGCAGTACTTC.

This clonotype came up once. This may come from a read error, since a much larger clone is one base off. This chain connects TRBV7-3 to TRBJ1-1; perhaps TRBD1 as D (5 bases). Germline V gives CDR1 SGHTA, CDR2 FQGTGA. CDR3 length equals 16 residues. Deletions cut 1 base from V and 7 bases from J, with 19 bases between. The CDR3 nucleotides read TGTGCCAGCAGCTTAAAATTCGGGGGTTCCGACAATGAAGCTTTCTTT. Translated, it gives CASSLKFGGSDNEAFF.

This clonotype was seen just once. Since a much larger clone is just one base distant, this may be a read error. In DNA form, the CDR3 reads TGTGCCAGCAGTTTAGTCGGCAGGTTAAGCAGTAAAGCTTTCTTT. Its translation: CASSLVGRLSSKAFF. V gene TRBV28 combines with J gene TRBJ1-1; D call uncertain. The ends were cut back, 2 bases at V and 9 bases at J, with 19 bases in the middle. Germline V gives CDR1 MDHEN, CDR2 SYDVKM. The CDR3 contains 15 residues.

V and J are TRBV4-1 and TRBJ1-4, with D tentatively TRBD1 (5 bases). V was cut by 4 bases and J by 8 bases, with 14 bases left in between. Germline CDR1 reads MGHRA; CDR2 reads YSYEKL. There are 14 residues in the CDR3. CDR3 DNA sequence: TGCGCCAGCAGCCCGGCCCTGGGGGAGGAAAAACTGTTTTTT. Its translation is CASSPALGEEKLFF.

This clonotype has only a few counts. The chain recombines TRBV11-2 with TRBJ2-5; tentatively, D is TRBD2 (6 bases). This CDR3 spans 17 amino acids. The V end was cut by 1 base, the J end by 3 bases, with 18 bases between. Germline CDR1 SGHAT, CDR2 FQNNGV. In DNA, the CDR3 is TGTGCCAGCAGCTTAGGCGTAGGGACTGCCCCCAAAGAGACCCAGTACTTC. It encodes CASSLGVGTAPKETQYF. Supplemented by reference TRBV11-2 and TRBJ2-5, the full variable domain reads EAGVAQSPRYKIIEKRQSVAFWCNPISGHATLYWYQQILGQGPKLLIQFQNNGVVDDSQLPKDRFSAERLKGVDSTLKIQPAKLEDSAVYLCASSLGVGTAPKETQYFGPGTRLLVL.

As regards this clonotype: This is likely a read error, given that the CDR3 carries no conserved phenylalanine or tryptophan at its end. The chain has TRBV12-3 or TRBV12-4 and TRBJ1-2; unclear D gene. The germline V and J ends were trimmed by 4 bases and 7 bases, with 13 bases remaining between them. There are 13 residues in the CDR3. As DNA, the CDR3 is TGTGCCAGCAGTTCTATCGAGGGTACTGGCTACACCTTA. The encoded protein is CASSSIEGTGYTL.

V gene TRBV6-5 combines with J gene TRBJ1-1, with D perhaps TRBD1 (6 bases). The CDR3 has 13 amino acids. V was trimmed by 2 bases and J by 4 bases, leaving 8 bases between them. Germline V gene data show CDR1 as MNHEY and CDR2 as SVGAGI. The CDR3 nucleotides read TGTGCCAGCAGTTACGGGGGGGCCACTGAAGCTTTCTTT. It specifies CASSYGGATEAFF.

This clonotype was seen a handful of times. CDR3 region: CASSLWRGPSNEKLFF. CDR3 nucleotides: TGTGCCAGCAGTTTATGGAGGGGGCCCTCTAATGAAAAACTGTTTTTT. The chain uses TRBV28 and TRBJ1-4, with 7 positions matching TRBD1. J was trimmed by 3 bases and V by 0 bases; bases with no gene match: 4. In germline, CDR1 is MDHEN, CDR2 SYDVKM. The length of the CDR3 is 16 residues. Full variable domain (missing parts from reference TRBV28 and TRBJ1-4): DVKVTQSSRYLVKRTGEKVFLECVQDMDHENMFWYRQDPGLGLRLIYFSYDVKMKEKGDIPEGYSVSREKKERFSLILESASTNQTSMYLCASSLWRGPSNEKLFFGSGTQLSVL.

This clonotype was seen many times. The V gene is TRBV7-2, the J gene TRBJ1-4; D ambiguous. The CDR3 loop spans 14 amino acids. Trimming stripped 0 bases from V and 6 bases from J, with 8 bases between. Germline CDR1 is SGHTA and CDR2 is FQGNSA. The CDR3 bases are TGTGCCAGCAGCTTAGCTTACGGGGATGAAAAACTGTTTTTT. This gives the protein CASSLAYGDEKLFF.

About this clonotype: One end of the junction varies from germline; a read error may be responsible. This chain connects TRBV11-2 to TRBJ2-1; D not resolved. The CDR3 has 13 amino acids. Germline V gives CDR1 SGHAT, CDR2 FQNNGV. As DNA, the CDR3 is TGTTCCAGCAGCTCTGAGCAGTACAATGAGCAGTTCTTC. This translates into CSSSSEQYNEQFF.

This rearrangement joins TRBV7-9 to TRBJ1-6; the D gene is possibly TRBD1 (6 bases). This CDR3 is 16 amino acids long. Germline CDR1 and CDR2: SEHNR and FQNEAQ (reference sequence). Trimming pared 5 bases from V and 8 bases from J, leaving 19 bases between. CDR3: CASSAYSGTKYSPLHF. Here the CDR3 DNA reads TGTGCCAGCAGCGCCTACTCCGGGACAAAGTATTCACCCCTCCACTTT. Drawing the rest from reference TRBV7-9 and TRBJ1-6, the complete variable domain is DTGVSQNPRHKITKRGQNVTFRCDPISEHNRLYWYRQTLGQGPEFLTYFQNEAQLEKSRLLSDRFSAERPKGSFSTLEIQRTEQGDSAMYLCASSAYSGTKYSPLHFGNGTRLTVT.

Remarks on this clonotype: At one end the junction does not follow the germline gene, possibly because of a read error. The chain couples TRBV5-6 to TRBJ1-2; D not resolved. CDR3 length equals 12 residues. The germline CDR1 and CDR2 sequences are SGHDT and YYEEEE. CDR3 region: CASSRLAYGYTF. The CDR3 bases are TGTGCCAGCAGCAGGCTAGCTTATGGCTACACATTC.

The chain is built from TRBV12-3 or TRBV12-4 and TRBJ1-2; 7 nucleotides line up with TRBD1. The CDR3 runs 14 residues. V lost 0 bases and J lost 4; bases outside the gene matches: 2. The CDR3 is CASSLARQGYGYTF. The CDR3 DNA reads TGTGCCAGCAGTTTAGCAAGACAGGGCTATGGCTACACCTTC.

The table lists this clonotype with many counts. V and J are TRBV7-2 and TRBJ2-5; TRBD2 matches 7 bases. With V trimmed by 4 bases and J by 5 bases, 7 bases remained unmatched. This CDR3 contains 14 residues. Germline assignment: CDR1 SGHTA and CDR2 FQGNSA. The CDR3 reads CASSSPAGFETQYF. CDR3 sequence (DNA): TGTGCCAGCAGCTCGCCAGCGGGGTTTGAGACCCAGTACTTC. The variable domain in full, with the rest retrieved from reference TRBV7-2 and TRBJ2-5, is GAGVSQSPSNKVTEKGKDVELRCDPISGHTALYWYRQSLGQGLEFLIYFQGNSAPDKSGLPSDRFSAERTGGSVSTLTIQRTQQEDSAVYLCASSSPAGFETQYFGPGTRLLVL.

A few counts support this clonotype. The V and J genes are TRBV7-2 and TRBJ1-2, with unresolved D. The CDR3 spans 14 residues. Per germline, CDR1 SGHTA and CDR2 FQGNSA. V lost 5 bases and J 8 bases, leaving 18 bases between the germline ends. CDR3 in amino acids: CASSPGAEREGYTF. The CDR3 nucleotides are TGTGCCAGCAGCCCCGGCGCCGAGAGAGAAGGCTACACCTTC.

This rearrangement joins TRBV2 to TRBJ2-7; D tentatively fits TRBD1 or TRBD2 (6 bases each). Germline assignment: CDR1 SNHLY and CDR2 FYNNEI. The CDR3 totals 15 residues. The V end was cut by 0 bases, the J end by 4 bases, with 13 bases between. The CDR3, as DNA: TGTGCCAGCAGTGAAGCGCCGGGGGCAGCTTACGAGCAGTACTTC. It is translated as CASSEAPGAAYEQYF.